Following are 25 T cell receptor beta chains from one sample sequenced in a study of blood T cell repertoires in COVID-19. Profiling relied on immunoSEQ multiplex PCR, and the TCRdb table lists in-frame clones only, not all of them. The sample lists about 210,000 clones, around 80% seen once, with about 7% in the top ten. The sequenced sample consisted of peripheral blood. These receptor sequences come from a woman in her 70s with acute or convalescent COVID-19.

This sequence joins TRBV5-4 and TRBJ1-1; possible D gene TRBD1, 5 bases. Deletions cut 2 bases from V and 7 bases from J, with 9 bases between. Germline V gives CDR1 SGHNT, CDR2 YYREEE (reference sequence). This CDR3 has 12 amino acids. In DNA, the CDR3 is TGTGCCAGCAGCTTAGACAGTAATGAAGCTTTCTTT. It specifies CASSLDSNEAFF.

V is TRBV21-1 and J is TRBJ2-7; TRBD2 was called by the table and not checked on the DNA. TRBV21-1 is reported as a pseudogene. This CDR3 is 17 amino acids long. Here the CDR3 reads CASSTPHGLAGGYEQYF. The CDR3 DNA is TGTGCCAGCAGCACCCCCCACGGACTAGCGGGGGGATACGAGCAGTACTTC.

The V and J genes are TRBV20-1 and TRBJ2-5; unclear D gene. This CDR3 comprises 11 residues. V gave up 4 bases and J gave up 7 bases, with 10 bases separating them. Germline V gives CDR1 DFQATT, CDR2 SNEGSKA (reference sequence). The CDR3 here is CSATTRGTQYF. The CDR3 bases are TGCAGTGCTACCACGCGAGGGACCCAGTACTTC.

In this sample, this clone turned up once. The chain is built from TRBV12-5 and TRBJ1-2; D unclear. The V and J ends lost 1 base and 4 bases respectively, with 13 bases between them. The germline CDR1 and CDR2 sequences are LGHNT and FRNRAP. The CDR3 runs to 15 residues. CDR3 residues: CASGLGLPAAYGYTF. In nucleotides, the CDR3 is TGTGCTAGTGGTTTGGGGCTCCCGGCGGCCTATGGCTACACCTTC.

This chain connects TRBV2 to TRBJ2-7; 9 bases match TRBD2. Losses at the gene ends were 4 bases for V and 3 bases for J; bases not matched to a gene: 16. This CDR3 comprises 18 residues. Germline CDR1 is SNHLY and CDR2 is FYNNEI. This CDR3 is CASSVPSLSGGYLYEQYV. In DNA form, the CDR3 reads TGTGCCAGCAGTGTTCCAAGTCTGAGCGGGGGGTACCTCTACGAGCAGTACGTC.

The chain combines TRBV9 with TRBJ2-3; the D gene is possibly TRBD2 (6 bases). Germline CDR1 SGDLS, CDR2 YYNGEE. V was clipped by 4 bases and J by 4 bases, with 22 bases between them. This CDR3 region has 17 residues. The CDR3, as DNA: TGTGCCAGCAGCCCTATTGGAGCGGGTAATTTTGCAGATACGCAGTATTTT. This encodes CASSPIGAGNFADTQYF.

This clone was detected a few times. The chain uses TRBV4-3 and TRBJ1-2; D may be TRBD1 (6 bases). V shed 0 bases and J shed 3 bases, with 14 bases lying between them. The CDR3 runs to 16 residues. From germline, CDR1 is LGHNA and CDR2 YSLEER. CDR3 amino acids: CASSQDFGAGDYGYTF. CDR3 in DNA: TGCGCCAGCAGCCAAGATTTTGGGGCAGGGGACTATGGCTACACCTTC.

The V gene is TRBV5-1, the J gene TRBJ2-2; D ambiguous. Trimming left V 3 bases short and J 4 bases short, with 10 bases between. The CDR3 is made up of 14 amino acids. In germline, CDR1 is SGHRS, CDR2 YFSETQ. The CDR3 here is CASSSGGSTGELFF. The CDR3 DNA reads as TGCGCCAGCAGCTCGGGTGGGTCCACCGGGGAGCTGTTTTTT. Full variable domain (missing parts from reference TRBV5-1 and TRBJ2-2): KAGVTQTPRYLIKTRGQQVTLSCSPISGHRSVSWYQQTPGQGLQFLFEYFSETQRNKGNFPGRFSGRQFSNSRSEMNVSTLELGDSALYLCASSSGGSTGELFFGEGSRLTVL.

The chain is built from TRBV5-1 and TRBJ2-7; 11 bases agree with TRBD2. Germline CDR1 reads SGHRS; CDR2 reads YFSETQ. V lost 1 base, J lost 3 bases, and 0 bases stayed unmatched. This CDR3 is built from 14 residues. The CDR3 protein is CASSLLAGGYEQYF. The CDR3 coding sequence is TGCGCCAGCAGCTTGCTAGCGGGGGGCTACGAGCAGTACTTC. Drawing the rest from reference TRBV5-1 and TRBJ2-7, the complete variable domain is KAGVTQTPRYLIKTRGQQVTLSCSPISGHRSVSWYQQTPGQGLQFLFEYFSETQRNKGNFPGRFSGRQFSNSRSEMNVSTLELGDSALYLCASSLLAGGYEQYFGPGTRLTVT.

The chain has TRBV11-2 and TRBJ1-1, with TRBD1 as a possible D gene (5 bases). The CDR3 is made up of 17 amino acids. The germline V gene has CDR1 SGHAT and CDR2 FQNNGV. The V and J ends lost 8 bases and 2 bases respectively, with 24 bases between them. CDR3 sequence reads: CASAPPHRIYSNTEAFF. The CDR3 DNA is TGTGCCAGCGCACCGCCCCACAGGATCTATTCTAACACTGAAGCTTTCTTT.

The chain couples TRBV20-1 to TRBJ2-5; perhaps TRBD2 as D (6 bases). This CDR3 contains 16 residues. V was cut by 3 bases and J by 3 bases, with 20 bases left in between. The germline V gene has CDR1 DFQATT and CDR2 SNEGSKA (reference sequence). CDR3: CSASFGLYGGKETQYF. The CDR3 nucleotides are TGCAGTGCTAGTTTCGGATTGTACGGCGGGAAAGAGACCCAGTACTTC.

The rearrangement uses TRBV24-1 and TRBJ2-3, with 9 bases identical to TRBD1. V trimming: 5 bases; J trimming: 1 base; junction bases outside the gene matches: 3. The CDR3 totals 15 residues. CDR1 is KGHDR and CDR2 is SFDVKD in the germline V gene. The CDR3 DNA follows: TGTGCCACCAGTGGCGGGACAGGGCGCACAGATACGCAGTATTTT. Protein product: CATSGGTGRTDTQYF.

The rearrangement uses TRBV4-1 and TRBJ1-5; the match to TRBD1 covers 7 bases. Germline V gives CDR1 MGHRA, CDR2 YSYEKL. This CDR3 spans 14 amino acids. With V trimmed by 4 bases and J by 3 bases, 3 bases remained unmatched. The CDR3 is CASSPGTVNQPQHF. In DNA, the CDR3 is TGCGCCAGCAGCCCCGGGACAGTCAATCAGCCCCAGCATTTT.

This chain links TRBV27 with TRBJ2-7; D is ambiguous. CDR3 size: 12 residues. Trimming shortened V by 6 bases and J by 6 bases, and 12 bases separated the two germline ends. CDR1 is MNHEY, CDR2 SMNVEV, per germline (reference sequence). CDR3: CASRLKTGEQYF. The CDR3 DNA reads as TGTGCCAGCAGACTAAAAACGGGCGAGCAGTACTTC.

The rearrangement joins TRBV6-5 to TRBJ1-1; no clear D gene. CDR3 length equals 14 residues. The germline V gene encodes CDR1 MNHEY and CDR2 SVGAGI. V shed 7 bases and J shed 3 bases, with 15 bases lying between them. CDR3 in DNA: TGTGCCAGCAATCCTCCCGGGGTGCACACTGAAGCTTTCTTT. It specifies CASNPPGVHTEAFF.

This clone was found once. The chain uses TRBV15 and TRBJ2-7; D possibly corresponds to TRBD2 (6 bases). The CDR3 totals 14 residues. Germline CDR1 and CDR2: LNHNV and YYDKDF (reference sequence). Trimming pared 4 bases from V and 1 base from J, leaving 11 bases between. The CDR3, as DNA: TGTGCCACCAGCAAAGGAGGAGGGTCCTACGAGCAGTACTTC. Translating it yields CATSKGGGSYEQYF. Combining the CDR3 with reference TRBV15 and TRBJ2-7 gives the whole variable domain DAMVIQNPRYQVTQFGKPVTLSCSQTLNHNVMYWYQQKSSQAPKLLFHYYDKDFNNEADTPDNFQSRRPNTSFCFLDIRSPGLGDTAMYLCATSKGGGSYEQYFGPGTRLTVT.

The sample holds a few counts of this clone. This chain joins TRBV6-5 and TRBJ2-7; D may be TRBD2 (5 bases). Trimming took off 6 bases at V and 2 bases at J, with 11 bases between the two ends. This CDR3 is 13 amino acids long. The germline V gene has CDR1 MNHEY and CDR2 SVGAGI. The CDR3 sequence is CASRWSGTYEQYF. CDR3 sequence (DNA): TGTGCCAGCAGGTGGTCGGGGACCTACGAGCAGTACTTC.

The chain joins TRBV5-8 to TRBJ2-5; 12 bases line up with TRBD2. J lost 5 bases, V lost 5 bases, and 10 bases had no gene match. Germline assignment: CDR1 SGHTS and CDR2 YDEGEE. The CDR3 is 16 residues long. CDR3 DNA sequence: TGTGCCAGCAGTCCCGGACTAGCGGGGCAAACGGAGACCCAGTACTTC. Protein: CASSPGLAGQTETQYF. Full variable domain (outside the CDR3, taken from reference TRBV5-8 and TRBJ2-5): EAGVTQSPTHLIKTRGQQATLRCSPISGHTSVYWYQQALGLGLQFLLWYDEGEERNRGNFPPRFSGRQFPNYSSELNVNALELEDSALYLCASSPGLAGQTETQYFGPGTRLLVL.

This chain joins TRBV27 and TRBJ2-2, with D possibly TRBD1 on 5 matching bases. Germline V gene sequence: CDR1 MNHEY, CDR2 SMNVEV (reference sequence). Between the trimmed V and J ends, which lost 8 bases and 6 bases, there was a span of 10 bases. This CDR3 has 12 residues. Here the CDR3 DNA reads TGTGCCAGCCGCAGGGTCCCCGGGGAGCTGTTTTTT. Translating gives CASRRVPGELFF.

The chain recombines TRBV25-1 with TRBJ2-3, with unresolved D. This CDR3 is built from 15 residues. V was trimmed by 0 bases and J by 2 bases, leaving 9 bases between them. Germline loops: CDR1 MGHDK, CDR2 SYGVNS. CDR3 in amino acids: CASSEYSTHTDTQYF. CDR3 bases: TGTGCCAGCAGTGAATATTCCACACACACAGATACGCAGTATTTT.

This clone was detected only once. The chain joins TRBV10-1 to TRBJ1-4; 7 bases line up with TRBD1. V lost 0 bases and J lost 5; bases outside the gene matches: 0. The CDR3 length is 14 residues. In germline, CDR1 is WNHNN, CDR2 SYGVQD (reference sequence). CDR3 sequence reads: CASSESTGNEKLFF. The CDR3 DNA reads TGCGCCAGCAGTGAGTCGACAGGGAATGAAAAACTGTTTTTT.

The genes are TRBV7-2 and TRBJ2-7; D perhaps matches TRBD1 (6 bases). Deletions cut 1 base from V and 2 bases from J, with 9 bases between. This CDR3 region has 14 residues. CDR1 SGHTA and CDR2 FQGNSA come from the germline V gene. The CDR3 here is CASSLDGGPYEQYF. As DNA, the CDR3 is TGTGCCAGCAGCTTAGATGGGGGCCCCTACGAGCAGTACTTC.

In this sample, this clone turned up many times. The J gene is TRBJ1-3, the V gene TRBV6-6; TRBD1 aligns across 7 bases. J gave up 4 bases and V 5 bases, and 8 bases lay outside the gene matches. The CDR3 totals 15 residues. Germline assignment: CDR1 MNHNY and CDR2 SVGAGI (reference sequence). CDR3 DNA sequence: TGTGCCAGCAGTGCCCCCGGGACAGAAGGAAACACCATATATTTT. It translates to CASSAPGTEGNTIYF.

The chain has TRBV5-6 and TRBJ1-1; D perhaps matches TRBD1 (5 bases). The CDR3 loop spans 13 amino acids. The V gene lost 6 bases and the J gene lost 3 bases, with 12 bases spanning the gap. Germline V CDR1 and CDR2: SGHDT, YYEEEE. The DNA of the CDR3 is TGTGCCAGCACCCGCGGGGGGGACACTGAAGCTTTCTTT. This sequence encodes CASTRGGDTEAFF.

This clone has only one observation. CDR3 sequence: CATSDPSGTGDYGYTF. The CDR3 DNA is TGTGCCACCAGTGACCCATCCGGGACAGGGGACTATGGCTACACCTTC. V and J are TRBV24-1 and TRBJ1-2, with 10 bases identical to TRBD1. The V and J ends lost 4 bases and 3 bases, in that order; junction bases with no gene match: 7. This CDR3 spans 16 amino acids. The V gene's germline CDR1 is KGHDR and CDR2 SFDVKD.